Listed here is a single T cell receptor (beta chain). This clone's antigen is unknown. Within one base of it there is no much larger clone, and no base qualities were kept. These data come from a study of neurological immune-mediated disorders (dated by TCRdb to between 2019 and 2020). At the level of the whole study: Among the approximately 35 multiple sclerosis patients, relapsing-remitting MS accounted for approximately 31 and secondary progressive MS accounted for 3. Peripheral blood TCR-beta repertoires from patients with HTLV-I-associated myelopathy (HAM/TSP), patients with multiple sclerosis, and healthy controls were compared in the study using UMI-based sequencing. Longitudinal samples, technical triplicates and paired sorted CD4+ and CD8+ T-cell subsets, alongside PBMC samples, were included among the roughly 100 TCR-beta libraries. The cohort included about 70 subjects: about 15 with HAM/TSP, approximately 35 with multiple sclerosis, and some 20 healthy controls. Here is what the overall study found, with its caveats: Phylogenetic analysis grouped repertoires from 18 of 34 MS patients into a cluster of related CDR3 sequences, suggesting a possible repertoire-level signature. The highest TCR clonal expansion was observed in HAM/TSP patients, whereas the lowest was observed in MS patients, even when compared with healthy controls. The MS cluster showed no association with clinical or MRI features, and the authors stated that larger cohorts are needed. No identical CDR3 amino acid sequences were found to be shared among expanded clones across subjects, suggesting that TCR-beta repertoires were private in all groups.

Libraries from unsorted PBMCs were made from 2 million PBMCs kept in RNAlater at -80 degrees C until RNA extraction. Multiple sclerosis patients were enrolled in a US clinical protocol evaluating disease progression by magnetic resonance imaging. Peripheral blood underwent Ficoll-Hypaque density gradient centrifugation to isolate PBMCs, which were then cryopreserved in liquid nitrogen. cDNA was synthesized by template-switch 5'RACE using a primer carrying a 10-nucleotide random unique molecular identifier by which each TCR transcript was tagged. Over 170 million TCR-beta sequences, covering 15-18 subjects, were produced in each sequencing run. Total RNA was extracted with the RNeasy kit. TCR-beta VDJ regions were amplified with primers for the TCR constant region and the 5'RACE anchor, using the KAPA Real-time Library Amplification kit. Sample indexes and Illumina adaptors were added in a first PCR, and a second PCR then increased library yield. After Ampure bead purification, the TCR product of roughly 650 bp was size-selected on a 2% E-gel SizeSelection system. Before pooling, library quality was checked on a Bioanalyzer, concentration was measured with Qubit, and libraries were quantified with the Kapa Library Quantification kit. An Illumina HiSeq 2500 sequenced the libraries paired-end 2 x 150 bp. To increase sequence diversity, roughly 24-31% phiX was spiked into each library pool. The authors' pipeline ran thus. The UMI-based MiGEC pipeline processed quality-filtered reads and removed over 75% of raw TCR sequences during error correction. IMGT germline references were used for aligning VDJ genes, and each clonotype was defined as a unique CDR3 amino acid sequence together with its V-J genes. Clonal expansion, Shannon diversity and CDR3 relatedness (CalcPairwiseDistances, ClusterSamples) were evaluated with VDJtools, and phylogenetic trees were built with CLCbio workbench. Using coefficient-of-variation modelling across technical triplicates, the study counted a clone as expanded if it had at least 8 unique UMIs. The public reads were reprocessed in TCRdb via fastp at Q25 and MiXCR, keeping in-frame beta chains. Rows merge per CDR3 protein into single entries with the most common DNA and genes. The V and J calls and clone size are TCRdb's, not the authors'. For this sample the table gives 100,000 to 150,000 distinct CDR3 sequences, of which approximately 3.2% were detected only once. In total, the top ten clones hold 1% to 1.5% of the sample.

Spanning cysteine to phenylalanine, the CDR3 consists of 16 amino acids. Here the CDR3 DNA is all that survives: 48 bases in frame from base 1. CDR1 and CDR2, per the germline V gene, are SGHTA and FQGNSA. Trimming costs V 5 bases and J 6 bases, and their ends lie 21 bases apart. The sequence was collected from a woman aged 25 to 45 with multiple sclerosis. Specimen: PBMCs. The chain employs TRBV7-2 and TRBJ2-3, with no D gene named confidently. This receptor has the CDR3 CASSRQLSETKDTQYF. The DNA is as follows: TGTGCCAGCAGCCGCCAATTGAGCGAGACCAAGGATACGCAGTATTTT.